Each of the 2 T cell receptor beta chains below was sequenced from the same sample in a study of low-dose radiotherapy and immunotherapy resistance in tumors. Time point described: before trial treatment. TRAV- and TRBV-specific primers were used for first-strand cDNA, which covered alpha and beta chains. It was with a constant-region primer and a V-primer adapter that TCRs were amplified over approximately 20 PCR cycles. TCRdb ran MiXCR on the reads and lists one entry per CDR3 protein. The table has approximately 89,000 distinct CDR3 sequences, approximately 17% seen once. The specimen was PBMCs, collected before treatment. The receptor set was obtained from a male donor with prostate cancer.

This CDR3 reads CASSPAGDFYEQYF. The CDR3, as DNA: TGTGCCAGCTCACCGGCGGGAGACTTTTACGAGCAGTACTTC. V and J are TRBV18 and TRBJ2-7; the match to TRBD2 covers 7 bases. The V segment lost 3 bases and the J segment 4 bases; nucleotides outside the gene matches: 6. The CDR3 loop spans 14 amino acids. The V gene's germline CDR1 is KGHSH and CDR2 LQKENI.

This clonotype was detected ten times or more. This chain uses TRBV20-1 with TRBJ2-5; D is undetermined. The CDR3 runs to 15 residues. Germline assignment: CDR1 DFQATT and CDR2 SNEGSKA (reference sequence). V was cut by 5 bases and J by 5 bases, with 21 bases left in between. This CDR3 is CSAQTSGDPRETQYF. Here the CDR3 DNA reads TGCAGTGCTCAAACCTCCGGCGACCCGCGCGAGACCCAGTACTTC.